The source of this TCR beta chain is a study of T cell changes during pregnancy in multiple sclerosis. TCRdb's table, derived via immunoSEQ multiplex PCR, lists solely in-frame clones and lacks some. The sample contains about 39,000 clones, 90% of which appear only once. J lost 5 bases, V lost 5 bases, and 8 bases had no gene match. CDR1 and CDR2 (germline): SGHAT, FQNNGV. The length of the CDR3 is 15 residues. Sample: CD4+ T cells from peripheral blood mononuclear cells, taken in the first trimester of pregnancy. The rearrangement links TRBV11-2 to TRBJ2-2; 7 bases align to TRBD1. This TCR derives from a female donor in good health, enrolled as a control in a pregnancy study. CDR3 DNA sequence: TGTGCCAGCAGCCCATCGACAGGGAGAACCGGGGAGCTGTTTTTT. This translates into CASSPSTGRTGELFF. Full variable domain (outside the CDR3, taken from reference TRBV11-2 and TRBJ2-2): EAGVAQSPRYKIIEKRQSVAFWCNPISGHATLYWYQQILGQGPKLLIQFQNNGVVDDSQLPKDRFSAERLKGVDSTLKIQPAKLEDSAVYLCASSPSTGRTGELFFGEGSRLTVL.